The clone carrying this TCR beta chain was seen at least ten times. The antigen remains undetermined. With 0 bases removed from V and 8 bases from J, the gap between germline ends came to 5 bases. This CDR3 has 11 residues. Germline V lookup: CDR1 SGHRS, CDR2 YFSETQ. These data are taken from a study of T cells after yellow fever vaccination. Across the whole study: With SMART-Seq v4 Ultra Low Input, the fractions containing low cell numbers were prepared.

Study outcomes and limitations: Relatively few clonotypes were ones that appeared in both CD4 and CD8 compartments.

Template switching with 5'RACE generated the TCR cDNA and added a universal primer site and UMIs. TCRdb re-called the 5' RACE reads with MiXCR, one entry per CDR3 protein. The table records fewer than 400,000 distinct CDR3 sequences, about 11% of them present only once. The sequence was obtained from a man aged 18 to 29 who received the YFV17D yellow fever vaccine. The specimen comprised CD4+ T cells sorted from PBMCs, sampled 45 days after the yellow fever booster vaccination. The chain recombines TRBV5-1 with TRBJ1-1; D remains ambiguous. This CDR3 is CASSLGGEAFF. Written as DNA, the CDR3 is TGCGCCAGCAGCTTGGGAGGCGAAGCTTTCTTT.